The 5 T cell receptor beta chains below all came from one sample that was sequenced in a study of a mutant IDH1 vaccine in newly diagnosed glioma. As to time point: baseline, week 1 (first vaccination visit). The treatment: pre-vaccination baseline after standard-of-care therapy. The protocol was immunoSEQ multiplex PCR, while the TCRdb copy is restricted to in-frame clones and leaves out a portion. In the table there are tens of thousands of clones, about 83% of which are singletons. Sequenced here: PBMCs, sampled from a glioma patient treated with radiotherapy, temozolomide or both. The source of these receptors is a woman aged 45-60 years with glioma.

The V and J genes are TRBV7-2 and TRBJ1-2, with D hard to call. The V end was cut by 4 bases, the J end by 0 bases, with 6 bases between. Germline V gene lookup returns CDR1 SGHTA and CDR2 FQGNSA. The CDR3 is made up of 13 amino acids. The DNA for the CDR3 is TGTGCCAGCAGCTCCACAGCTAACTATGGCTACACCTTC. Translated, it gives CASSSTANYGYTF. The whole variable domain, remainder taken from reference TRBV7-2 and TRBJ1-2, is GAGVSQSPSNKVTEKGKDVELRCDPISGHTALYWYRQSLGQGLEFLIYFQGNSAPDKSGLPSDRFSAERTGGSVSTLTIQRTQQEDSAVYLCASSSTANYGYTFGSGTRLTVV.

V usage is TRBV6-1 and J usage is TRBJ2-7; 8 bases fit TRBD1. Germline V gene data show CDR1 as MNHNS and CDR2 as SASEGT. V lost 3 bases and J lost 2; bases outside the gene matches: 3. CDR3 length equals 14 residues. This chain's CDR3 is CASSEGTGAYEQYF. CDR3 coding DNA: TGTGCCAGCAGTGAGGGGACAGGTGCCTACGAGCAGTACTTC.

V is TRBV6-6 and J is TRBJ2-7; TRBD1 might be the D (5 bases). Trimming removed 6 bases at V and 11 bases at J, with 20 bases between. Germline values: CDR1 MNHNY, CDR2 SVGAGI (reference sequence). The CDR3 runs to 13 residues. The CDR3 here is CASSPSDSPGEYF. The CDR3 DNA is TGTGCCAGCAGCCCTTCCGACAGCCCTGGAGAGTACTTC.

The chain links TRBV19 to TRBJ2-1; 8 nucleotides align to TRBD2. This CDR3 region has 13 residues. V gave up 3 bases and J gave up 7 bases; unmatched junction bases: 2. The germline V gene has CDR1 LNHDA and CDR2 SQIVND (reference sequence). CDR3: CASSMPGGNEQFF. The CDR3 DNA is TGTGCCAGTAGTATGCCGGGAGGGAATGAGCAGTTCTTC.

The chain employs TRBV19 and TRBJ1-1; D not resolved. The ends were cut back, 1 base at V and 0 bases at J, with 9 bases in the middle. The CDR3 is 15 amino acids. Germline assignment: CDR1 LNHDA and CDR2 SQIVND (reference sequence). CDR3 coding DNA: TGTGCCAGTAGTATAGCCGCAGCGATGAACACTGAAGCTTTCTTT. Translated, it gives CASSIAAAMNTEAFF.